Listed below are T cell receptor beta chains from one sample, sequenced in a study of shared clonotypes between healthy human individuals. TCRdb's copy holds only in-frame clones and misses some; the assay was immunoSEQ multiplex PCR. The sample lists hundreds of thousands of clones, 95% to 97% occurring once. Sequencing input: naive CD8+ T cells sorted from blood. These receptors came from a woman in her thirties in good health. The CDR3 runs from the conserved cysteine through the conserved F or W. The order of the fields is D gene, J gene, V gene, clone size, CDR3 protein, CDR3 DNA. D genes are given only for firm matches. Size tells how often a clone was seen (once, few, many) or the class of an expanded clone, and some rows leave it out.

d_call: TRBD2
j_call: TRBJ2-7
v_call: TRBV14
clone_size: -
cdr3_aa: CASSHRLAGVSGEQYF
cdr3_nt: TGTGCCAGCAGCCACCGACTAGCGGGAGTCTCGGGTGAGCAGTACTTC

d_call: -
j_call: TRBJ1-2
v_call: TRBV28
clone_size: -
cdr3_aa: CASSKRSGFGYTF
cdr3_nt: TGTGCCAGCAGTAAGCGCTCAGGGTTTGGCTACACCTTC

d_call: -
j_call: TRBJ2-1
v_call: TRBV23-1
clone_size: -
cdr3_aa: CASKSTEQFF
cdr3_nt: TGCGCCAGCAAGTCGACAGAGCAGTTCTTC

d_call: TRBD2
j_call: TRBJ2-3
v_call: TRBV10-1
clone_size: once
cdr3_aa: CASSKGLAGDGTDTQYF
cdr3_nt: TGCGCCAGCAGCAAAGGACTAGCGGGAGACGGCACAGATACGCAGTATTTT

d_call: TRBD1
j_call: TRBJ1-1
v_call: TRBV5-1
clone_size: once
cdr3_aa: CASSLGGTALSTEAFF
cdr3_nt: TGCGCCAGCAGCTTGGGTGGGACAGCCCTATCCACTGAAGCTTTCTTT

d_call: -
j_call: TRBJ1-4
v_call: TRBV5-4
clone_size: once
cdr3_aa: CASRGLGEKLFF
cdr3_nt: TGTGCCAGCAGAGGGCTAGGTGAAAAACTGTTTTTT

d_call: TRBD2
j_call: TRBJ2-1
v_call: TRBV7-9
clone_size: -
cdr3_aa: CASSAQLAGGDEQFF
cdr3_nt: TGTGCCAGCAGCGCCCAACTAGCGGGAGGGGATGAGCAGTTCTTC

d_call: -
j_call: TRBJ1-4
v_call: TRBV4-2
clone_size: -
cdr3_aa: CASSQVEQGKWKLFF
cdr3_nt: TGTGCCAGCAGCCAAGTGGAGCAGGGGAAGTGGAAACTGTTTTTT

d_call: -
j_call: TRBJ2-1
v_call: TRBV7-9
clone_size: -
cdr3_aa: CASSWDTYNEQFF
cdr3_nt: TGTGCCAGCAGCTGGGACACATACAATGAGCAGTTCTTC

d_call: -
j_call: TRBJ2-2
v_call: TRBV6-1
clone_size: -
cdr3_aa: CASKEITGELFF
cdr3_nt: TGTGCCAGCAAGGAAATTACCGGGGAGCTGTTTTTT

d_call: -
j_call: TRBJ2-5
v_call: TRBV27
clone_size: -
cdr3_aa: CASSSSETQYF
cdr3_nt: TGTGCCAGCAGTTCGTCAGAGACCCAGTACTTC

d_call: TRBD2
j_call: TRBJ2-1
v_call: TRBV9
clone_size: once
cdr3_aa: CASSVAIAGADEQFF
cdr3_nt: TGTGCCAGCAGCGTAGCTATAGCGGGGGCGGATGAGCAGTTCTTC

d_call: -
j_call: TRBJ2-7
v_call: TRBV5-6
clone_size: -
cdr3_aa: CASSLALAYEQYF
cdr3_nt: TGTGCCAGCAGCTTGGCACTAGCCTACGAGCAGTACTTC

d_call: -
j_call: TRBJ1-2
v_call: TRBV4-1
clone_size: -
cdr3_aa: CASSPRSVGSTGYTF
cdr3_nt: TGCGCCAGCAGCCCTCGGTCGGTGGGCTCTACCGGCTACACCTTC

d_call: -
j_call: TRBJ2-7
v_call: TRBV9
clone_size: -
cdr3_aa: CASSVTSFSYEQYF
cdr3_nt: TGTGCCAGCAGCGTAACTAGTTTCTCCTACGAGCAGTACTTC

d_call: -
j_call: TRBJ2-5
v_call: TRBV18
clone_size: -
cdr3_aa: CASSPLRERQETQYF
cdr3_nt: TGTGCCAGCTCACCCTTACGTGAACGACAAGAGACCCAGTACTTC

d_call: TRBD2
j_call: TRBJ2-2
v_call: TRBV6-1
clone_size: -
cdr3_aa: CASNKAGGPHTGELFF
cdr3_nt: TGTGCCAGCAATAAAGCGGGAGGGCCGCACACCGGGGAGCTGTTTTTT

d_call: -
j_call: TRBJ2-1
v_call: TRBV7-9
clone_size: once
cdr3_aa: CASSLGGSAEYEQFF
cdr3_nt: TGTGCCAGCAGCTTGGGGGGATCTGCGGAATATGAGCAGTTCTTC

d_call: TRBD1
j_call: TRBJ1-4
v_call: TRBV7-9
clone_size: -
cdr3_aa: CASSTRPGTVNEKLFF
cdr3_nt: TGTGCCAGCAGCACAAGACCCGGGACAGTTAATGAAAAACTGTTTTTT

d_call: -
j_call: TRBJ1-1
v_call: TRBV7-9
clone_size: once
cdr3_aa: CASSLSLTEAFF
cdr3_nt: TGTGCCAGCAGCTTAAGCCTGACTGAAGCTTTCTTT

d_call: -
j_call: TRBJ1-1
v_call: TRBV7-9
clone_size: -
cdr3_aa: CASSLAQGNTEAFF
cdr3_nt: TGTGCCAGCAGCTTAGCACAGGGGAACACTGAAGCTTTCTTT

d_call: -
j_call: TRBJ2-7
v_call: TRBV7-9
clone_size: few
cdr3_aa: CASSEELEQYF
cdr3_nt: TGTGCCAGCAGCGAGGAGTTGGAGCAGTACTTC

d_call: -
j_call: TRBJ1-5
v_call: TRBV19
clone_size: few
cdr3_aa: CASSIVGDQPQHF
cdr3_nt: TGTGCCAGTAGTATAGTCGGCGATCAGCCCCAGCATTTT

d_call: -
j_call: TRBJ1-1
v_call: TRBV27
clone_size: -
cdr3_aa: CASSLNHRDEYTEAFF
cdr3_nt: TGTGCCAGCAGTTTAAACCACAGGGATGAGTACACTGAAGCTTTCTTT

d_call: TRBD2
j_call: TRBJ2-1
v_call: TRBV27
clone_size: -
cdr3_aa: CASSFLLAGGPYEQFF
cdr3_nt: TGTGCCAGCAGTTTCCTGCTAGCGGGAGGGCCCTATGAGCAGTTCTTC

d_call: TRBD1
j_call: TRBJ2-3
v_call: TRBV27
clone_size: -
cdr3_aa: CASSLVVGQDTDTQYF
cdr3_nt: TGTGCCAGCAGTTTAGTAGTCGGACAGGACACAGATACGCAGTATTTT

d_call: TRBD1
j_call: TRBJ2-3
v_call: TRBV6-4
clone_size: -
cdr3_aa: CASSERTGDSTDTQYF
cdr3_nt: TGTGCCAGCAGTGAGCGGACAGGGGATAGCACAGATACGCAGTATTTT

d_call: -
j_call: TRBJ2-7
v_call: TRBV28
clone_size: -
cdr3_aa: CASGSYEQYF
cdr3_nt: TGTGCCAGCGGATCCTACGAGCAGTACTTC

d_call: -
j_call: TRBJ2-7
v_call: TRBV27
clone_size: -
cdr3_aa: CASSPYEQYF
cdr3_nt: TGTGCCAGCAGTCCTTACGAGCAGTACTTC

d_call: TRBD1
j_call: TRBJ1-2
v_call: TRBV7-3
clone_size: -
cdr3_aa: CASSPRTGPTNYGYTF
cdr3_nt: TGTGCCAGCAGCCCCCGGACAGGGCCTACTAACTATGGCTACACCTTC

d_call: -
j_call: TRBJ2-7
v_call: TRBV5-6
clone_size: -
cdr3_aa: CASSLARGGAHEQYF
cdr3_nt: TGTGCCAGCAGCTTGGCCCGGGGTGGGGCCCACGAGCAGTACTTC

d_call: -
j_call: TRBJ2-3
v_call: TRBV6-1
clone_size: -
cdr3_aa: CASSGLVGSTDTQYF
cdr3_nt: TGTGCCAGCAGTGGGCTAGTTGGTAGCACAGATACGCAGTATTTT

d_call: TRBD1
j_call: TRBJ2-7
v_call: TRBV4-2
clone_size: -
cdr3_aa: CASSQDLGQGISYEQYF
cdr3_nt: TGTGCCAGCAGCCAAGATCTGGGACAGGGGATCTCCTACGAGCAGTACTTC

d_call: -
j_call: TRBJ2-7
v_call: TRBV28
clone_size: -
cdr3_aa: CASSPPWDGVYEQYF
cdr3_nt: TGTGCCAGCAGCCCGCCTTGGGACGGAGTCTACGAGCAGTACTTC

d_call: TRBD1
j_call: TRBJ2-3
v_call: TRBV6-1
clone_size: -
cdr3_aa: CASSEAAGQGLLTDTQYF
cdr3_nt: TGTGCCAGCAGTGAAGCGGCGGGACAGGGGTTACTCACAGATACGCAGTATTTT

d_call: -
j_call: TRBJ2-7
v_call: TRBV9
clone_size: -
cdr3_aa: CASSVEDGIYYEQYF
cdr3_nt: TGTGCCAGCAGCGTAGAGGATGGTATTTACTACGAGCAGTACTTC

d_call: -
j_call: TRBJ2-1
v_call: TRBV27
clone_size: once
cdr3_aa: CASSPSEGEKYNEQFF
cdr3_nt: TGTGCCAGCAGTCCCTCTGAAGGGGAGAAATACAATGAGCAGTTCTTC

d_call: -
j_call: TRBJ1-5
v_call: TRBV27
clone_size: -
cdr3_aa: CASSYIPVTEQPQHF
cdr3_nt: TGTGCCAGCAGTTACATACCCGTGACAGAGCAGCCCCAGCATTTT

d_call: TRBD2
j_call: TRBJ2-3
v_call: TRBV11-2
clone_size: -
cdr3_aa: CASSSFATSADTQYF
cdr3_nt: TGTGCCAGCTCCTCTTTTGCCACTAGCGCAGATACGCAGTATTTT

d_call: -
j_call: TRBJ2-7
v_call: TRBV27
clone_size: -
cdr3_aa: CASSFGTGYEQYF
cdr3_nt: TGTGCCAGCAGTTTCGGGACGGGCTACGAGCAGTACTTC

d_call: -
j_call: TRBJ2-1
v_call: TRBV5-1
clone_size: -
cdr3_aa: CASASGQWGTNEQFF
cdr3_nt: TGCGCCAGCGCTTCGGGCCAATGGGGAACCAATGAGCAGTTCTTC

d_call: -
j_call: TRBJ2-3
v_call: TRBV27
clone_size: once
cdr3_aa: CASSLRGHPSTDTQYF
cdr3_nt: TGTGCCAGCAGTTTACGGGGGCACCCTAGCACAGATACGCAGTATTTT

d_call: -
j_call: TRBJ2-7
v_call: TRBV28
clone_size: -
cdr3_aa: CASSWAAGEQYF
cdr3_nt: TGTGCCAGCAGCTGGGCAGCCGGCGAGCAGTACTTC